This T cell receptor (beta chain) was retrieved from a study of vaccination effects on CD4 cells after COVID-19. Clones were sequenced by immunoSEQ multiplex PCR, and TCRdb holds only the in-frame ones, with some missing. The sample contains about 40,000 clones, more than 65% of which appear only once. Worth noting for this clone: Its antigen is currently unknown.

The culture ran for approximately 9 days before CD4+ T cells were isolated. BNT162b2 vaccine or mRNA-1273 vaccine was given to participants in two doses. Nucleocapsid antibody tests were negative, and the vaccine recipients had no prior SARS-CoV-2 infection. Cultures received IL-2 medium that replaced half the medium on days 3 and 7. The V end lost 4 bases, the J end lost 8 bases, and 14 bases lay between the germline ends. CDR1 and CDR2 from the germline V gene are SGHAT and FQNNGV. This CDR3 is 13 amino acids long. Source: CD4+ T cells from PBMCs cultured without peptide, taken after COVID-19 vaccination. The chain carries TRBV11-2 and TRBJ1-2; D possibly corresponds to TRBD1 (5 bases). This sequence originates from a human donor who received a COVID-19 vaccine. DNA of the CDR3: TGTGCCAGCAGCTCTAACCGGGGGAACGGCTACACCTTC. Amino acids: CASSSNRGNGYTF.